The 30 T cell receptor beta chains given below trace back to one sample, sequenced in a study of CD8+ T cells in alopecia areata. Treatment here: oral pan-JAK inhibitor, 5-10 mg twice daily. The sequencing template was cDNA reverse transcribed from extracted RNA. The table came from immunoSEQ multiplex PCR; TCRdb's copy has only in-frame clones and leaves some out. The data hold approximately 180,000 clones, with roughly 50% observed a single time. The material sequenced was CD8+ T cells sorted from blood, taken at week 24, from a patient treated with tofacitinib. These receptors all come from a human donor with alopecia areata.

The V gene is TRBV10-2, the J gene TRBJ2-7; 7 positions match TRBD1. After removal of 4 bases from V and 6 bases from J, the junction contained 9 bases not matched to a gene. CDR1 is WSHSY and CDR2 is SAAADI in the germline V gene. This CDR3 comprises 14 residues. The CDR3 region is CASSGSRDSSEQYF. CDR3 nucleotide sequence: TGCGCCAGCAGTGGTTCCCGGGACAGCAGCGAGCAGTACTTC.

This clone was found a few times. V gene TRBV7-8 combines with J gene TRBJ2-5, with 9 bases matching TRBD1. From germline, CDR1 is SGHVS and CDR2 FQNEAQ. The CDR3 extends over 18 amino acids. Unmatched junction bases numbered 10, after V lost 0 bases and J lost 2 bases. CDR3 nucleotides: TGTGCCAGCAGCTTAGCTCTCATGGGGGGACAGGGACAAGAGACCCAGTACTTC. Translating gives CASSLALMGGQGQETQYF.

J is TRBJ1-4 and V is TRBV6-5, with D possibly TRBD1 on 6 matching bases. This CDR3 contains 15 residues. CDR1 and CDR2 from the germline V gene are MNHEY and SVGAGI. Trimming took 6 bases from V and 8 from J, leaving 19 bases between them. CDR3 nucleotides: TGTGCCAGCAGAACCTACAGGGATGTAGAAGAAAAACTGTTTTTT. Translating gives CASRTYRDVEEKLFF.

CDR3 in DNA: TGCGCCAGCAGCCAAGAAAACAGGGACAACTATGGCTACACCTTC. Translating it yields CASSQENRDNYGYTF. The rearrangement joins TRBV4-1 to TRBJ1-2, with D tentatively TRBD1 (6 bases). From germline, CDR1 is MGHRA and CDR2 YSYEKL. The CDR3 covers 15 residues. V lost 0 bases to trimming and J lost 2 bases, with 10 bases between them.

CDR3 loop: CASSPTGAEQYF. DNA for the CDR3: TGTGCCAGCAGCCCCACGGGGGCCGAGCAGTACTTC. The V and J genes are TRBV11-2 and TRBJ2-7; either TRBD1 or TRBD2 may supply D (6 bases each). CDR1 is SGHAT and CDR2 is FQNNGV in the germline V gene. Trimming left V 5 bases short and J 6 bases short, with 11 bases between. CDR3 size: 12 residues.

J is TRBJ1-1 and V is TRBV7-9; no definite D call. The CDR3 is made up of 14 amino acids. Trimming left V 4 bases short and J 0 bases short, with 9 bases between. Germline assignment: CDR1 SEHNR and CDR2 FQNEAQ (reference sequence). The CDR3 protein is CASSSRNLNTEAFF. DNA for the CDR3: TGTGCCAGCAGCTCGAGGAACCTGAACACTGAAGCTTTCTTT. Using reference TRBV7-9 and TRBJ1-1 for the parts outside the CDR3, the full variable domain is DTGVSQNPRHKITKRGQNVTFRCDPISEHNRLYWYRQTLGQGPEFLTYFQNEAQLEKSRLLSDRFSAERPKGSFSTLEIQRTEQGDSAMYLCASSSRNLNTEAFFGQGTRLTVV.

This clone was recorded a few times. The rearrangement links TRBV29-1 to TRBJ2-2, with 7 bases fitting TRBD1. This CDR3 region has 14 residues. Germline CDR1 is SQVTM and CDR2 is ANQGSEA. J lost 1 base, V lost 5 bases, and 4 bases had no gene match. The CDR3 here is CSVLGQENTGELFF. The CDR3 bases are TGCAGCGTTCTAGGACAGGAGAACACCGGGGAGCTGTTTTTT.

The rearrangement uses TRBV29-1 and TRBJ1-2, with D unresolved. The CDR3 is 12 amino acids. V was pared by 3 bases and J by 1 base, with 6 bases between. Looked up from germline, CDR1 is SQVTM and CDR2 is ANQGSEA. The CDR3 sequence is CSVDRGNYGYTF. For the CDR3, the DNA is TGCAGCGTTGATCGGGGTAACTATGGCTACACCTTC.

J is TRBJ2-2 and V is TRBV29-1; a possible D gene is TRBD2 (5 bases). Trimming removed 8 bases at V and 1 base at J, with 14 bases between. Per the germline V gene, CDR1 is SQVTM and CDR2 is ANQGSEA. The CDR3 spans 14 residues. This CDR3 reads CSTLGEGNTGELFF. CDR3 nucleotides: TGCAGCACTCTTGGAGAGGGGAACACCGGGGAGCTGTTTTTT.

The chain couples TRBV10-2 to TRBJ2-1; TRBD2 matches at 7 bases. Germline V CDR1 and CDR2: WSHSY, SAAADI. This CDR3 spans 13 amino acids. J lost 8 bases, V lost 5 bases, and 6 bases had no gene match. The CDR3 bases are TGCGCCAGCAGTAAGCGGGGAGGGGATGAGCAGTTCTTC. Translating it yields CASSKRGGDEQFF.

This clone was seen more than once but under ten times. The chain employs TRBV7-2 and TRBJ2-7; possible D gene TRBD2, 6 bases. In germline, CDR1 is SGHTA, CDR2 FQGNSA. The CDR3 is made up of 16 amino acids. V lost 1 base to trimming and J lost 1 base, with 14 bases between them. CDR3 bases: TGTGCCAGCAGCTTAGATCGGGAGTTCCCTTCCTACGAGCAGTACTTC. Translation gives CASSLDREFPSYEQYF.

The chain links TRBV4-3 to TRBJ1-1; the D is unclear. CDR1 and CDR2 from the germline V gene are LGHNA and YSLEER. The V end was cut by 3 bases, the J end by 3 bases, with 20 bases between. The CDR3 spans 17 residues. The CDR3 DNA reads TGCGCCAGCAGCCAGATGGTCGGGGAAAAGGAGGACACTGAAGCTTTCTTT. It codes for CASSQMVGEKEDTEAFF.

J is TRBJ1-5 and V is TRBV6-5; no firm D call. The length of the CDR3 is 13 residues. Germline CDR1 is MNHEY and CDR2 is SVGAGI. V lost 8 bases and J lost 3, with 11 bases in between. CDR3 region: CASRTFPNQPQHF. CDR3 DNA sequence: TGTGCCAGCCGTACCTTCCCCAATCAGCCCCAGCATTTT.

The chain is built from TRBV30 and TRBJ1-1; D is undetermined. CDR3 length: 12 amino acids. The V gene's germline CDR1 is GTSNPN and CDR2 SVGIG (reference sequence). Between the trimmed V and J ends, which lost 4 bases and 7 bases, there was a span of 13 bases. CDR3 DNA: TGTGCCTGGACGTTGGGAGGGCATGAAGCTTTCTTT. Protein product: CAWTLGGHEAFF.

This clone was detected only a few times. CDR3 DNA sequence: TGTGCCAGCAGTACCTCGACAGGGGTTGAGCAGTACTTC. Translated: CASSTSTGVEQYF. The chain has TRBV27 and TRBJ2-7, with 8 bases aligning to TRBD1. V lost 5 bases and J lost 7; bases outside the gene matches: 7. CDR1 and CDR2 from the germline V gene are MNHEY and SMNVEV (reference sequence). CDR3 length: 13 residues.

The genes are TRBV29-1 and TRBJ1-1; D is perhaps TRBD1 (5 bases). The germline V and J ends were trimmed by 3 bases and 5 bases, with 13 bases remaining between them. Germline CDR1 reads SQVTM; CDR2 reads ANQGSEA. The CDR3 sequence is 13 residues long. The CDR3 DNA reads TGCAGCGTTGATCAAGGGGAGGGAACTGAAGCTTTCTTT. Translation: CSVDQGEGTEAFF. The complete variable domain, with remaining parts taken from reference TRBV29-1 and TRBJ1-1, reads SAVISQKPSRDICQRGTSLTIQCQVDSQVTMMFWYRQQPGQSLTLIATANQGSEATYESGFVIDKFPISRPNLTFSTLTVSNMSPEDSSIYLCSVDQGEGTEAFFGQGTRLTVV.

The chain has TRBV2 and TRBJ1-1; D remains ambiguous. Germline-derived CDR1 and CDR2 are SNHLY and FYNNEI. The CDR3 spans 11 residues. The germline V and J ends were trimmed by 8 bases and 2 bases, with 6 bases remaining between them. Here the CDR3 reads CASALNTEAFF. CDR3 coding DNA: TGTGCCAGCGCGTTAAACACTGAAGCTTTCTTT.

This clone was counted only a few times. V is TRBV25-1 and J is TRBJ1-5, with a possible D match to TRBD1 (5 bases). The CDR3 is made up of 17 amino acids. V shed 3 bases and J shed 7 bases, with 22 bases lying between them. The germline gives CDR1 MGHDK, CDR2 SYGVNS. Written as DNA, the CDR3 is TGTGCCAGCAGTGATGGGTTAGGGGCCTCTGGGATGCAGCCCCAGCATTTT. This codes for CASSDGLGASGMQPQHF.

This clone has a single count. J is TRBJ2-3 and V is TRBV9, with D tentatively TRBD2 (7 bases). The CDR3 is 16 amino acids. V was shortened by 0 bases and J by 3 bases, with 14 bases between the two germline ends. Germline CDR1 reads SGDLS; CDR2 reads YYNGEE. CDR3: CASSVGAGARTDTQYF. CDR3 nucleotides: TGTGCCAGCAGCGTAGGGGCGGGGGCCAGGACAGATACGCAGTATTTT.

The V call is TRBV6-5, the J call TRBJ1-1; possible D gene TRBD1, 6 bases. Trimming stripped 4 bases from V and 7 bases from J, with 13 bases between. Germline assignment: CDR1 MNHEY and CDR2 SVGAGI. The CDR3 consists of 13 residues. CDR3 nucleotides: TGTGCCAGCAGTTCCGGGACATCGTATGAAGCTTTCTTT. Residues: CASSSGTSYEAFF.

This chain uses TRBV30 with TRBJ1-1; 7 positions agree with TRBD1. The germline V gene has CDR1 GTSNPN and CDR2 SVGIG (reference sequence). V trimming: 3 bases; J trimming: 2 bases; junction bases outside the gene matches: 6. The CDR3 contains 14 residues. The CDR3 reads CAWSATGLNTEAFF. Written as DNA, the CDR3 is TGTGCCTGGAGCGCGACAGGGCTTAACACTGAAGCTTTCTTT.

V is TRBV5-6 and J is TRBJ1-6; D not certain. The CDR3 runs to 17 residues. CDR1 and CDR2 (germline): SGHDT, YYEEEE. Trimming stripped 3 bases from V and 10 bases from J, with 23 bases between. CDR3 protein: CASSSKARTIQTSPLHF. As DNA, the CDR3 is TGTGCCAGCAGCTCGAAAGCTCGGACTATACAGACCTCACCCCTCCACTTT.

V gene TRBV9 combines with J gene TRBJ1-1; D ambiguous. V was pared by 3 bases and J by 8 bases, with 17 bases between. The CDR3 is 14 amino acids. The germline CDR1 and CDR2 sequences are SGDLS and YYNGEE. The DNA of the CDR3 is TGTGCCAGCAGCGCCCGGGGAGCGAGCCCCGAAGCTTTCTTT. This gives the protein CASSARGASPEAFF.

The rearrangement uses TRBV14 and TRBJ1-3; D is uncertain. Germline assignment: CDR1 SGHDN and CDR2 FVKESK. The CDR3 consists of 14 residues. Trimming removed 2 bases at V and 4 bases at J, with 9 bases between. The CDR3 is CASSQRGLGNTIYF. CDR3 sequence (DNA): TGTGCCAGCAGCCAACGGGGTCTCGGAAACACCATATATTTT.

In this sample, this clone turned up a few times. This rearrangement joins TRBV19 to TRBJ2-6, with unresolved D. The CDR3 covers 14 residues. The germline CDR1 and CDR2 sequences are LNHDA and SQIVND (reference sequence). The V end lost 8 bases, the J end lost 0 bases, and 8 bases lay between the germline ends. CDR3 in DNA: TGTGCCAGTCTCAGCGTCTCTGGGGCCAACGTCCTGACTTTC. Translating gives CASLSVSGANVLTF.

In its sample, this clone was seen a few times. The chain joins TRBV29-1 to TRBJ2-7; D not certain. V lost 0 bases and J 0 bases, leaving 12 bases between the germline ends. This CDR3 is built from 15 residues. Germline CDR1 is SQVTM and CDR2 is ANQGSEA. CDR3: CSVEDRGKSSYEQYF. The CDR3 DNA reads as TGCAGCGTTGAAGATCGAGGAAAAAGCTCCTACGAGCAGTACTTC.

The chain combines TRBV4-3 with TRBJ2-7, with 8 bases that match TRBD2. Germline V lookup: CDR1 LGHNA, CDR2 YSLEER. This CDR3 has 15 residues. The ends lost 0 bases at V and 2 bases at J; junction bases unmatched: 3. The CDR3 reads CASSQERGVPYEQYF. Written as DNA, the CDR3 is TGCGCCAGCAGCCAAGAGCGGGGGGTCCCCTACGAGCAGTACTTC.

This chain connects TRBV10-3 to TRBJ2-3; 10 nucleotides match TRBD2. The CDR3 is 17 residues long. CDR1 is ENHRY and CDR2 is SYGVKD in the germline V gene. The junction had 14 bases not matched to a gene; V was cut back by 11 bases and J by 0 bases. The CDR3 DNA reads TGTGCCTCGGAGAGCGGGGGGGCGGAACTTAGCACAGATACGCAGTATTTT. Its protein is CASESGGAELSTDTQYF.

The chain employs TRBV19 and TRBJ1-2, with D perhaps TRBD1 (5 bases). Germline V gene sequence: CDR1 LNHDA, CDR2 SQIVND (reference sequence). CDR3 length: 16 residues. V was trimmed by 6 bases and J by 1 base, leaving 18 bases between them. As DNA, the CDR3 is TGTGCCAGTAGCCCAGAGGATCGACAGAGTAACTATGGCTACACCTTC. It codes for CASSPEDRQSNYGYTF.

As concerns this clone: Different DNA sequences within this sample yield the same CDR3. CDR3 sequence reads: CASSPTSGETQYF. In nucleotides, the CDR3 is TGTGCCAGCAGCCCGACGAGTGGGGAGACCCAGTACTTC. The chain is built from TRBV7-2 and TRBJ2-5; D gene uncertain. The V gene lost 5 bases and the J gene lost 5 bases, with 12 bases spanning the gap. Germline assignment: CDR1 SGHTA and CDR2 FQGNSA. This CDR3 comprises 13 residues.